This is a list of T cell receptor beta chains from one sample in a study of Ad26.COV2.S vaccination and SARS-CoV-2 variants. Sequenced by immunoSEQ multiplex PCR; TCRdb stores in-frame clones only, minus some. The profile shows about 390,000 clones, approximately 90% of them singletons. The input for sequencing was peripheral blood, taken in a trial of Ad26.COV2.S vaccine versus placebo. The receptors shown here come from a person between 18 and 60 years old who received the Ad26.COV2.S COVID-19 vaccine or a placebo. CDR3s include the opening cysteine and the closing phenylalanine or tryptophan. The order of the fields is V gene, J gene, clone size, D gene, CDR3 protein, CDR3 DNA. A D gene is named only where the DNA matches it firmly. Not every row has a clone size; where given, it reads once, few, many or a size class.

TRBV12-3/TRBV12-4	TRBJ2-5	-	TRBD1	CASQYDRGETQYF	TGTGCCAGCCAATACGACAGGGGAGAGACCCAGTACTTC
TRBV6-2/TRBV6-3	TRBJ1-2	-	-	CASSYRDFYGYTF	TGTGCCAGCAGTTACCGGGACTTCTATGGCTACACCTTC
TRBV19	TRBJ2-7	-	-	CASSIEGGSYEQYF	TGTGCCAGTAGTATTGAAGGGGGCTCCTACGAGCAGTACTTC
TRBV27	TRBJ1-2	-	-	CASREGAGSYGYTF	TGTGCCAGCAGAGAAGGGGCAGGAAGCTATGGCTACACCTTC
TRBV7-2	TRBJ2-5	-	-	CASSLGLVSSAGLETQYF	TGTGCCAGCAGCTTAGGGCTTGTGTCCTCGGCTGGTCTAGAGACCCAGTACTTC
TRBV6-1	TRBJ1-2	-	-	CASSDRSLPYGYTF	TGTGCCAGCAGTGACCGGTCCCTCCCTTATGGCTACACCTTC
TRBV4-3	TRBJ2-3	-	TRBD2	CASSPTSGYTDTQYF	TGCGCCAGCAGCCCGACTAGCGGATACACAGATACGCAGTATTTT
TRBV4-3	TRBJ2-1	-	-	CASSQDPGDYNEQFF	TGCGCCAGCAGCCAAGACCCGGGGGACTACAATGAGCAGTTCTTC
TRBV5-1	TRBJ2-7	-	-	CASSFDNEQYF	TGCGCCAGCAGCTTTGATAACGAGCAGTACTTC
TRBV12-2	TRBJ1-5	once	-	CASRLAYGTGGRRNQPQHF	TGTGCAAGTCGCTTAGCATACGGGACAGGGGGCCGGCGCAATCAGCCCCAGCATTTT
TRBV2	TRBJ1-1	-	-	CASTLYENTEAFF	TGTGCCAGCACCCTGTATGAGAACACTGAAGCTTTCTTT
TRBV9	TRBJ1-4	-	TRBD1	CASSPGGGQGYEKLFF	TGTGCCAGCAGCCCCGGGGGGGGACAGGGATATGAAAAACTGTTTTTT
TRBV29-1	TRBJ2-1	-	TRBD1	CSVVQGENEQFF	TGCAGCGTTGTGCAGGGGGAGAATGAGCAGTTCTTC
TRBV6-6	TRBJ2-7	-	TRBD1	CASSYTTGNHEQYF	TGTGCCAGCAGTTATACGACAGGGAATCACGAGCAGTACTTC
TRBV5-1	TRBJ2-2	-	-	CASSVNGGLSPGELFF	TGCGCCAGCAGCGTAAATGGGGGGTTATCCCCCGGGGAGCTGTTTTTT
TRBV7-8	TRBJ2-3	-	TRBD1	CASSRENPGTVNTDTQYF	TGTGCCAGCAGCCGCGAGAATCCCGGGACAGTGAACACAGATACGCAGTATTTT
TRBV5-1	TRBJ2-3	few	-	CASSLDSRDTDTQYF	TGCGCCAGCAGCTTGGATAGCAGAGACACAGATACGCAGTATTTT
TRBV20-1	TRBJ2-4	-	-	CSARDGGIQYF	TGCAGTGCTAGAGATGGCGGGATTCAGTACTTC
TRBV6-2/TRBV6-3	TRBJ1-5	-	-	CASSLGHQSEPQHF	TGTGCCAGCAGTTTGGGACACCAGTCCGAGCCCCAGCATTTT
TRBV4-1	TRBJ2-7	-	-	CASSQEGAVSSYEQYF	TGCGCCAGCAGCCAAGAGGGGGCAGTGAGCTCCTACGAGCAGTACTTC
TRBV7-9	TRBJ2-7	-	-	CASSFARGEQYF	TGTGCCAGCAGCTTCGCCAGGGGCGAGCAGTACTTC
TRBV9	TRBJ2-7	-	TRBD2	CASSVDLAGIYEQYF	TGTGCCAGCAGCGTAGATCTAGCGGGGATCTACGAGCAGTACTTC
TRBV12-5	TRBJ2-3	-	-	CASGLFGTDTQYF	TGTGCTAGTGGTTTGTTTGGCACAGATACGCAGTATTTT
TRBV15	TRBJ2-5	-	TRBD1	CATSSGTGGKKTQYF	TGTGCCACCAGCAGCGGGACAGGGGGGAAGAAGACCCAGTACTTC
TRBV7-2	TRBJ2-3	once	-	CASSLGRGGDTQYF	TGTGCCAGCAGCTTAGGTCGAGGGGGAGATACGCAGTATTTT
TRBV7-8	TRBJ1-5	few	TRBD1	CASSEGTGGDNQPQHF	TGTGCCAGCAGCGAGGGGACAGGGGGGGACAATCAGCCCCAGCATTTT
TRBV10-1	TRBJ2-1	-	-	CASSVMAGMYNEQFF	TGCGCCAGCAGTGTGATGGCGGGGATGTACAATGAGCAGTTCTTC
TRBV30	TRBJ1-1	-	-	CAWSPGKNTEAFF	TGTGCCTGGAGCCCTGGTAAGAACACTGAAGCTTTCTTT
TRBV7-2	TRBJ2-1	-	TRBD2	CASSLLAGASYNEQFF	TGTGCCAGCAGCCTACTAGCGGGGGCCTCCTACAATGAGCAGTTCTTC
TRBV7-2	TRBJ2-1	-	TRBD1	CASSFWTGVSYEQFF	TGTGCCAGCAGCTTCTGGACAGGGGTGAGCTATGAGCAGTTCTTC
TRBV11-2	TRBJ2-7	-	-	CASSLDDGDEQYF	TGTGCCAGCAGCTTAGATGATGGGGACGAGCAGTACTTC
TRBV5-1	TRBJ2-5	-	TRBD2	CASSLGPSGGQETQYF	TGCGCCAGCAGCTTGGGTCCTAGCGGGGGACAAGAGACCCAGTACTTC
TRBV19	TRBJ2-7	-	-	CASRRDVSYEQYF	TGTGCCAGTAGAAGGGACGTCTCCTACGAGCAGTACTTC
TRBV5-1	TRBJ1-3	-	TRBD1	CASSPLGQGASTIYF	TGCGCCAGCAGCCCCTTGGGACAGGGGGCGAGCACCATATATTTT
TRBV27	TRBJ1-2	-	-	CASSTPGNYGYTF	TGTGCCAGCAGTACCCCAGGGAACTATGGCTACACCTTC
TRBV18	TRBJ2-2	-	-	CASSVVNTGELFF	TGTGCCAGCTCTGTAGTGAACACCGGGGAGCTGTTTTTT
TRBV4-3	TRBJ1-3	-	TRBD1	CASSQRGQQGNTIYF	TGCGCCAGCAGCCAGAGGGGGCAGCAAGGAAACACCATATATTTT
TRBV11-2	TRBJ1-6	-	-	CASQNSAGRVLHF	TGTGCCAGCCAAAACTCGGCGGGACGTGTCCTCCACTTT
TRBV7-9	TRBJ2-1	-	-	CASSTSGGGYNEQFF	TGTGCCAGCAGCACCAGTGGAGGGGGCTACAATGAGCAGTTCTTC
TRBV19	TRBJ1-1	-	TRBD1	CASSIPGQGAEAFF	TGTGCCAGTAGTATCCCAGGACAGGGTGCTGAAGCTTTCTTT
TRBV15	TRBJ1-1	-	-	CATSTGQLLTEAFF	TGTGCCACCAGCACGGGACAACTTTTAACTGAAGCTTTCTTT
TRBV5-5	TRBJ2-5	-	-	CASSSPWTTSEETQYF	TGTGCCAGCAGCTCCCCGTGGACCACCTCCGAAGAGACCCAGTACTTC
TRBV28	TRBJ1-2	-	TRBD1	CASSLPPGQVGYTF	TGTGCCAGCAGTTTACCCCCCGGACAGGTTGGCTACACCTTC
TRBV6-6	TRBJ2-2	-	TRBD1	CASRRTGGTTGELFF	TGTGCCAGCAGGAGGACAGGGGGGACCACCGGGGAGCTGTTTTTT
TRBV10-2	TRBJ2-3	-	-	CASSGSTTSTDTQYF	TGCGCCAGCAGTGGCTCGACTACTAGCACAGATACGCAGTATTTT
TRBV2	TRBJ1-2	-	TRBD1	CASSVRGLRYGYTF	TGTGCCAGCAGTGTGAGGGGGCTGCGGTATGGCTACACCTTC
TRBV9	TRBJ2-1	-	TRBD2	CASSVGLAGGWIAEQFF	TGTGCCAGCAGCGTAGGCCTAGCGGGGGGCTGGATAGCTGAGCAGTTCTTC
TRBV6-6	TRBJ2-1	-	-	CASSYIGSYNEQFF	TGTGCCAGCAGTTACATCGGCTCCTACAATGAGCAGTTCTTC
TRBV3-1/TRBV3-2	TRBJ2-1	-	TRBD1	CASRQEIDRVGGEQFF	TGTGCCAGCAGGCAGGAGATCGACAGGGTCGGCGGTGAGCAGTTCTTC
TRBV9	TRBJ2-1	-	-	CASSVAITGGTGNEQFF	TGTGCCAGCAGCGTAGCAATTACCGGGGGAACGGGCAATGAGCAGTTCTTC
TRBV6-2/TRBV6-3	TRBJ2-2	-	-	CASSGPGELFF	TGTGCCAGCAGCGGCCCCGGGGAGCTGTTTTTT
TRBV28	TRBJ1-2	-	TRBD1	CASSKGTGVMNYGYTF	TGTGCCAGCAGTAAGGGGACAGGGGTTATGAACTATGGCTACACCTTC
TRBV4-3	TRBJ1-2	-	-	CASSQDLGVGNGYTF	TGCGCCAGCAGCCAAGATCTAGGCGTAGGCAATGGCTACACCTTC
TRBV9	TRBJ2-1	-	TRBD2	CASSVYTGLANEQFF	TGTGCCAGCAGCGTGTACACGGGACTAGCAAATGAGCAGTTCTTC